Presented here are 24 T cell receptor beta chains from one specimen sequenced in a study of beta chain features in type 1 diabetes. Reverse transcription of all isolated RNA meant that expressed TCRB transcripts were sequenced. Clones were sequenced by immunoSEQ multiplex PCR, and TCRdb holds only the in-frame ones, with some missing. The sample lists 850,000 to 900,000 clones, under 20% occurring once. Sequencing was carried out using naive CD4+ T cells from blood. The source is a woman under 30 in good health.

This clone was recorded a few times. The V gene is TRBV29-1, the J gene TRBJ2-7, with 7 bases fitting TRBD2. V lost 4 bases, J lost 0 bases, and 9 bases stayed unmatched. The germline V gene has CDR1 SQVTM and CDR2 ANQGSEA. CDR3 length: 15 amino acids. CDR3 protein: CSVGWQRGSSYEQYF. CDR3 bases: TGCAGCGTTGGATGGCAGCGGGGCAGCTCCTACGAGCAGTACTTC.

Concerning this clone itself: This sample also contains other DNA sequences that code for the same CDR3. The chain couples TRBV7-2 to TRBJ2-1; D is uncertain. The germline gives CDR1 SGHTA, CDR2 FQGNSA. Deletions cut 2 bases from V and 3 bases from J, with 8 bases between. The CDR3 is 14 residues long. The CDR3 coding sequence is TGTGCCAGCAGCTTATCTAGTTTCTACAATGAGCAGTTCTTC. Translation gives CASSLSSFYNEQFF. Looking up the rest from reference TRBV7-2 and TRBJ2-1 gives the full variable domain: GAGVSQSPSNKVTEKGKDVELRCDPISGHTALYWYRQSLGQGLEFLIYFQGNSAPDKSGLPSDRFSAERTGGSVSTLTIQRTQQEDSAVYLCASSLSSFYNEQFFGPGTRLTVL.

The gene calls are TRBV20-1 and TRBJ2-3; D uncertain. The germline V and J ends were trimmed by 6 bases and 2 bases, with 6 bases remaining between them. In germline, CDR1 is DFQATT, CDR2 SNEGSKA (reference sequence). This CDR3 is built from 11 residues. In DNA, the CDR3 is TGCAGTGCCCAGAACACAGATACGCAGTATTTT. Its translation is CSAQNTDTQYF.

The J gene is TRBJ1-5, the V gene TRBV28, with 8 bases that match TRBD1. With V trimmed by 5 bases and J by 9 bases, 9 bases remained unmatched. Germline lookup yields CDR1 MDHEN and CDR2 SYDVKM. The CDR3 contains 14 residues. The CDR3 here is CASSARTGSRPQHF. CDR3 nucleotides: TGTGCCAGCAGTGCCCGGACAGGGTCGCGGCCCCAGCATTTT.

This clone has only a few counts. This sample also contains other DNA sequences that code for the same CDR3. The rearrangement joins TRBV7-2 to TRBJ2-3; D unresolved. Per germline, CDR1 SGHTA and CDR2 FQGNSA. V was pared by 0 bases and J by 0 bases, with 1 base between. This CDR3 region has 13 residues. CDR3 in DNA: TGTGCCAGCAGCTTAGCTAGCACAGATACGCAGTATTTT. As protein: CASSLASTDTQYF.

The chain's CDR3 is CASSPNTGTGGKSYTF. In DNA, the CDR3 is TGTGCCAGCAGTCCAAATACCGGGACAGGGGGGAAAAGCTACACCTTC. This chain uses TRBV2 with TRBJ1-2, with 11 bases aligning to TRBD1. This CDR3 comprises 16 residues. CDR1 SNHLY and CDR2 FYNNEI come from the germline V gene. The junction had 14 bases not matched to a gene; V was cut back by 5 bases and J by 9 bases.

This chain connects TRBV6-5 to TRBJ1-3; D gene uncertain. From germline, CDR1 is MNHEY and CDR2 SVGAGI. The CDR3 covers 15 residues. V was pared by 2 bases and J by 2 bases, with 10 bases between. The CDR3: CASSYGKHPGNTIYF. CDR3 DNA: TGTGCCAGCAGTTACGGGAAGCACCCTGGAAACACCATATATTTT.

V usage is TRBV28 and J usage is TRBJ1-2; D gene unclear. This CDR3 contains 12 residues. V was cut by 4 bases and J by 5 bases, with 8 bases left in between. CDR1 and CDR2 from the germline V gene are MDHEN and SYDVKM. CDR3 in amino acids: CASSSEGYGYTF. The CDR3 coding sequence is TGTGCCAGCAGTTCGGAGGGATATGGCTACACCTTC.

V gene TRBV5-1 combines with J gene TRBJ2-2; D gene uncertain. Germline CDR1 SGHRS, CDR2 YFSETQ. V was cut by 4 bases and J by 1 base, with 14 bases left in between. The CDR3 loop spans 16 amino acids. Here the CDR3 reads CASSPLLSLNTGELFF. DNA for the CDR3: TGCGCCAGCAGCCCCCTCTTGAGCCTGAACACCGGGGAGCTGTTTTTT. The entire variable domain, with the rest obtained from reference TRBV5-1 and TRBJ2-2, is as follows: KAGVTQTPRYLIKTRGQQVTLSCSPISGHRSVSWYQQTPGQGLQFLFEYFSETQRNKGNFPGRFSGRQFSNSRSEMNVSTLELGDSALYLCASSPLLSLNTGELFFGEGSRLTVL.

The chain carries TRBV29-1 and TRBJ2-5, with no clear D. Germline V lookup: CDR1 SQVTM, CDR2 ANQGSEA. This CDR3 contains 10 residues. V lost 2 bases, J lost 5 bases, and 3 bases lay in between. CDR3 protein: CSVELETQYF. CDR3 DNA: TGCAGCGTTGAATTGGAGACCCAGTACTTC.

The rearrangement uses TRBV4-3 and TRBJ2-3; D is undetermined. The ends were cut back, 3 bases at V and 4 bases at J, with 8 bases in the middle. Germline lookup yields CDR1 LGHNA and CDR2 YSLEER. The CDR3 is 13 amino acids. The CDR3 bases are TGCGCCAGCAGCCAGGCTACCCCAGATACGCAGTATTTT. Protein product: CASSQATPDTQYF.

The chain combines TRBV5-1 with TRBJ2-1, with a weak D call TRBD2 (5 bases). The CDR3 loop spans 14 amino acids. Germline CDR1 and CDR2: SGHRS and YFSETQ. Between the trimmed V and J ends, which lost 0 bases and 5 bases, there was a span of 9 bases. The CDR3 DNA is TGCGCCAGCAGCTTGGCCCCGGGGAACAATGAGCAGTTCTTC. Protein product: CASSLAPGNNEQFF.

The V call is TRBV7-2, the J call TRBJ2-6; weak D call: TRBD2 (6 bases). Per germline, CDR1 SGHTA and CDR2 FQGNSA. The V gene lost 3 bases and the J gene lost 2 bases, with 11 bases spanning the gap. The CDR3 is made up of 16 amino acids. The CDR3 loop reads CASSLNSGAGANVLTF. DNA of the CDR3: TGTGCCAGCAGCTTGAATTCGGGAGCTGGGGCCAACGTCCTGACTTTC.

There are a few counts of this clone. J is TRBJ2-2 and V is TRBV7-9, with a possible D match to TRBD2 (6 bases). Trimming stripped 7 bases from V and 3 bases from J, with 15 bases between. The CDR3 sequence is 15 residues long. Per germline, CDR1 SEHNR and CDR2 FQNEAQ (reference sequence). The CDR3 is CASNIWGVHTGELFF. CDR3 sequence (DNA): TGTGCCAGCAACATTTGGGGGGTCCACACCGGGGAGCTGTTTTTT. The variable domain in full, with the rest retrieved from reference TRBV7-9 and TRBJ2-2, is DTGVSQNPRHKITKRGQNVTFRCDPISEHNRLYWYRQTLGQGPEFLTYFQNEAQLEKSRLLSDRFSAERPKGSFSTLEIQRTEQGDSAMYLCASNIWGVHTGELFFGEGSRLTVL.

The chain carries TRBV7-2 and TRBJ2-3; 8 nucleotides line up with TRBD2. Germline assignment: CDR1 SGHTA and CDR2 FQGNSA. After removal of 0 bases from V and 2 bases from J, the junction contained 13 bases not matched to a gene. The CDR3 spans 19 residues. The CDR3 DNA sequence: TGTGCCAGCAGCTTAGCGATATCCCTTAGCGGGAAAAACACAGATACGCAGTATTTT. Its protein product is CASSLAISLSGKNTDTQYF.

The chain uses TRBV15 and TRBJ2-1; TRBD1 might be the D (6 bases). V was cut by 0 bases and J by 16 bases, with 16 bases left in between. This CDR3 contains 13 residues. The germline V gene encodes CDR1 LNHNV and CDR2 YYDKDF (reference sequence). For the CDR3, the DNA is TGTGCCACCAGCAGAGATAAAGGACAGTTTCAATTCTTC. As protein: CATSRDKGQFQFF.

This clone appeared a few times. This sequence may be a read error, since a much larger clone differs from it by one base. The sample holds other DNA sequences that translate to the same CDR3. This chain uses TRBV5-6 with TRBJ2-3; no clear D. The CDR3 has 11 residues. The germline V and J ends were trimmed by 5 bases and 3 bases, with 4 bases remaining between them. CDR1 SGHDT and CDR2 YYEEEE come from the germline V gene. In DNA form, the CDR3 reads TGTGCCAGCAGTTTAACAGATACGCAGTATTTT. Its protein product is CASSLTDTQYF.

This sequence joins TRBV19 and TRBJ2-1; no definite D call. The CDR3 runs to 15 residues. CDR1 and CDR2 from the germline V gene are LNHDA and SQIVND (reference sequence). V was clipped by 2 bases and J by 7 bases, with 15 bases between them. This CDR3 reads CASSIRSDFGNEQFF. CDR3 in DNA: TGTGCCAGTAGTATACGGAGCGATTTTGGGAATGAGCAGTTCTTC.

The chain employs TRBV6-6 and TRBJ2-1; D uncertain. V was pared by 0 bases and J by 7 bases, with 7 bases between. The CDR3 runs 13 residues. Germline V CDR1 and CDR2: MNHNY, SVGAGI (reference sequence). The CDR3 protein is CASSYSGRNEQFF. The CDR3 coding sequence is TGTGCCAGCAGTTACTCGGGAAGGAATGAGCAGTTCTTC.

This clone has only a few counts. This rearrangement joins TRBV10-3 to TRBJ2-3; 11 bases fit TRBD2. V shed 6 bases, J shed 5 bases, and the junction held 13 bases outside the gene matches. CDR3 length: 17 amino acids. In germline, CDR1 is ENHRY, CDR2 SYGVKD. CDR3 region: CAIRKETSGSSKDTQYF. In nucleotides, the CDR3 is TGTGCCATCAGGAAAGAAACTAGCGGGAGTTCGAAAGATACGCAGTATTTT.

With regard to this clone: Other DNA sequences of this sample code for an identical CDR3. The chain joins TRBV2 to TRBJ2-1, with 9 bases matching TRBD2. The CDR3 runs 15 residues. Germline V CDR1 and CDR2: SNHLY, FYNNEI. With 6 bases clipped from V and 0 bases from J, the junction kept 3 bases outside the gene matches. CDR3 DNA sequence: TGTGCCAGCAGCGCGACTAGCGGCTCCTACAATGAGCAGTTCTTC. Protein product: CASSATSGSYNEQFF.

This chain uses TRBV5-1 with TRBJ2-1, with no clear D. V lost 1 base and J 0 bases, leaving 23 bases between the germline ends. The CDR3 has 20 amino acids. Germline CDR1 SGHRS, CDR2 YFSETQ. In nucleotides, the CDR3 is TGCGCCAGCAGCTTGAAGGGAAAGCGAGCGAGCTTGAGCTCCTACAATGAGCAGTTCTTC. The encoded protein is CASSLKGKRASLSSYNEQFF.

CDR3 nucleotide sequence: TGTGCCAGCAACGTGGTCCTTACCGGGGAGCTGTTTTTT. Protein product: CASNVVLTGELFF. This chain uses TRBV7-8 with TRBJ2-2; no firm D call. There are 13 residues in the CDR3. Trimming left V 7 bases short and J 5 bases short, with 11 bases between. The V gene's germline CDR1 is SGHVS and CDR2 FQNEAQ.

The chain recombines TRBV7-9 with TRBJ2-3; 11 bases match TRBD2. In germline, CDR1 is SEHNR, CDR2 FQNEAQ (reference sequence). V lost 5 bases to trimming and J lost 2 bases; unmatched junction nucleotides: 6. The CDR3 is 16 residues long. CDR3: CASSPGTSGYTDTQYF. The CDR3 DNA reads TGTGCCAGCAGCCCTGGGACTAGCGGATACACAGATACGCAGTATTTT.